The 29 T cell receptor beta chains given below trace back to one sample, sequenced in a study of blood T cell repertoires in COVID-19. Measured with immunoSEQ multiplex PCR; TCRdb has only the in-frame clones, and not every one. The top ten clones hold 0.7% to 1% of a sample with around 460,000 clones, 70% to 90% of them seen once. Sequencing was performed on peripheral blood. The origin of the receptors is a man aged 18 to 29 with COVID-19, enrolled during active disease.

J is TRBJ2-3 and V is TRBV11-1, with D perhaps matching TRBD2 (5 bases). With 4 bases removed from V and 0 bases from J, the gap between germline ends came to 11 bases. CDR3 length: 15 residues. Germline V CDR1 and CDR2: SGHAT, FQDESV (reference sequence). CDR3 in DNA: TGTGCCAGCAGCTCAGGACTTGATAGCACAGATACGCAGTATTTT. It is translated as CASSSGLDSTDTQYF.

This clone was counted between two and nine times. The V gene is TRBV4-2, the J gene TRBJ1-5; D not resolved. This CDR3 has 14 amino acids. V was pared by 0 bases and J by 4 bases, with 7 bases between. Germline V lookup: CDR1 LGHNA, CDR2 YNFKEQ. The CDR3 region is CASSQDGSNQPQHF. CDR3 coding DNA: TGTGCCAGCAGCCAAGATGGCAGTAATCAGCCCCAGCATTTT.

J is TRBJ1-1 and V is TRBV5-8; 7 nucleotides match TRBD1. The CDR3 spans 14 residues. Germline lookup yields CDR1 SGHTS and CDR2 YDEGEE. The J segment lost 6 bases and the V segment lost 4 bases, leaving 9 bases of the junction unmatched. CDR3 region: CASSRKGAFAEAFF. As DNA, the CDR3 is TGTGCCAGCAGCAGGAAGGGGGCTTTCGCTGAAGCTTTCTTT.

This clone was seen only once. This chain connects TRBV27 to TRBJ2-3; TRBD1 matches 7 bases. V was pared by 5 bases and J by 11 bases, with 16 bases of the junction left unmatched. Germline V gene sequence: CDR1 MNHEY, CDR2 SMNVEV (reference sequence). The CDR3 loop spans 15 amino acids. In nucleotides, the CDR3 is TGTGCCAGCAGTCCTCGGACAGGCTCGCCCCTAGGGCAGTATTTT. Amino acid sequence: CASSPRTGSPLGQYF.

In this sample, this clone turned up a few times. The chain employs TRBV2 and TRBJ1-2; weak D call: TRBD1 (6 bases). V was trimmed by 1 base and J by 4 bases, leaving 10 bases between them. The CDR3 is 14 amino acids. From germline, CDR1 is SNHLY and CDR2 FYNNEI. CDR3 protein: CASSEGGLFYGYTF. Written as DNA, the CDR3 is TGTGCCAGCAGTGAAGGGGGGCTCTTCTATGGCTACACCTTC.

The chain employs TRBV5-8 and TRBJ2-1; D might be TRBD2 (6 bases). V was shortened by 0 bases and J by 4 bases, with 14 bases between the two germline ends. The CDR3 is made up of 16 amino acids. Germline CDR1 is SGHTS and CDR2 is YDEGEE. The CDR3, as DNA: TGTGCCAGCAGCTTGGCCGAGGCAGGACTATACAATGAGCAGTTCTTC. Translating it yields CASSLAEAGLYNEQFF.

The chain combines TRBV4-2 with TRBJ2-7; D remains ambiguous. The germline V gene has CDR1 LGHNA and CDR2 YNFKEQ. V was clipped by 2 bases and J by 0 bases, with 11 bases between them. CDR3 length equals 15 residues. CDR3 loop: CASSQSTPGSYEQYF. The CDR3 DNA is TGTGCCAGCAGCCAATCGACACCCGGCTCCTACGAGCAGTACTTC.

The chain uses TRBV4-1 and TRBJ2-2; TRBD1 aligns across 10 bases. CDR3 length equals 15 residues. Germline-derived CDR1 and CDR2 are MGHRA and YSYEKL. The V and J ends lost 5 bases and 5 bases, in that order; junction bases with no gene match: 5. Here the CDR3 reads CASSRDRGYTGELFF. In nucleotides, the CDR3 is TGCGCCAGCAGCAGGGACAGGGGATATACCGGGGAGCTGTTTTTT.

The genes are TRBV5-1 and TRBJ2-4, with 8 bases aligning to TRBD1. The CDR3 contains 15 residues. Germline CDR1 and CDR2: SGHRS and YFSETQ. Trimming at V came to 4 bases and at J to 8 bases, leaving 11 bases not matched to a gene. The CDR3, as DNA: TGCGCCAGCAGCCCCTTCTGGCAGGGGGCTTACATTCAGTACTTC. Protein product: CASSPFWQGAYIQYF.

The V gene is TRBV6-2 or TRBV6-3, the J gene TRBJ2-7; maybe TRBD2 (7 bases). CDR1 is MNHEY, CDR2 SVGEGT, per germline. Trimming left V 4 bases short and J 2 bases short, with 15 bases between. The CDR3 consists of 15 residues. Here the CDR3 DNA reads TGTGCCAGCAGTTGGGGGGGCGGGTACCCCTACGAGCAGTACTTC. It translates to CASSWGGGYPYEQYF.

V gene TRBV4-1 combines with J gene TRBJ2-7; the match to TRBD2 covers 10 bases. This CDR3 is built from 16 residues. The ends lost 4 bases at V and 6 bases at J; junction bases unmatched: 12. The germline V gene encodes CDR1 MGHRA and CDR2 YSYEKL. CDR3 in DNA: TGCGCCAGCAGCCCCTCAGGGAGCGGGAGGGCGAGCGAGCAGTACTTC. Translated, it gives CASSPSGSGRASEQYF.

The J gene is TRBJ2-1, the V gene TRBV3-1 (or the pseudogene TRBV3-2); TRBD2 matches 7 bases. With V trimmed by 2 bases and J by 12 bases, 7 bases remained unmatched. The CDR3 sequence is 13 residues long. The germline CDR1 and CDR2 sequences are LGHDT and YNNKEL (reference sequence). CDR3 DNA sequence: TGTGCCAGCAGCCAACGTGAGCGGGACTGGCAGTTCTTC. Amino acids: CASSQRERDWQFF.

With regard to this clone: Other nucleotide sequences from this sample produce the same CDR3. V and J are TRBV2 and TRBJ2-5; D unclear. Between the trimmed V and J ends, which lost 4 bases and 2 bases, there was a span of 8 bases. This CDR3 is 13 amino acids long. The germline CDR1 and CDR2 sequences are SNHLY and FYNNEI. The CDR3 loop is CASSGQTQETQYF. The CDR3 coding sequence is TGTGCCAGCAGTGGACAAACTCAAGAGACCCAGTACTTC.

The chain combines TRBV28 with TRBJ1-2; D is possibly TRBD1 (6 bases). The ends were cut back, 6 bases at V and 7 bases at J, with 24 bases in the middle. This CDR3 contains 16 residues. The germline V gene encodes CDR1 MDHEN and CDR2 SYDVKM. The CDR3 DNA follows: TGTGCCAGCAGCGATCCCGGGACAAGGGGACCTCGTGGCTACACCTTC. Translation: CASSDPGTRGPRGYTF.

The J gene is TRBJ1-1, the V gene TRBV6-5; tentative D call: TRBD1 (6 bases). The CDR3 extends over 15 amino acids. Germline V gene lookup returns CDR1 MNHEY and CDR2 SVGAGI. Deletions cut 0 bases from V and 1 base from J, with 9 bases between. CDR3 sequence reads: CASSYSGGRNTEAFF. The CDR3 DNA reads TGTGCCAGCAGTTACTCAGGGGGTAGGAACACTGAAGCTTTCTTT.

The chain couples TRBV5-1 to TRBJ2-1; tentative D call: TRBD1 (5 bases). There are 14 residues in the CDR3. Trimming took 0 bases from V and 10 from J, leaving 14 bases between them. CDR1 and CDR2 (germline): SGHRS, YFSETQ. CDR3 sequence (DNA): TGCGCCAGCAGCTTGGACGCCAGGGTAAGCGAGCAGTTCTTC. Protein: CASSLDARVSEQFF.

The rearrangement links TRBV6-5 to TRBJ1-6, with a possible D match to TRBD1 (5 bases). With 4 bases removed from V and 7 bases from J, the gap between germline ends came to 8 bases. CDR1 is MNHEY and CDR2 is SVGAGI in the germline V gene. The CDR3 totals 13 residues. The CDR3 DNA sequence: TGTGCCAGCAGTTCGGGGGGAAATTCACCCCTCCACTTT. Protein sequence: CASSSGGNSPLHF.

The chain combines TRBV9 with TRBJ1-6, with 8 bases lining up with TRBD1. With 4 bases clipped from V and 6 bases from J, the junction kept 9 bases outside the gene matches. CDR1 SGDLS and CDR2 YYNGEE come from the germline V gene. The CDR3 runs to 16 residues. The CDR3: CASSRTGTGVNSPLHF. Written as DNA, the CDR3 is TGTGCCAGCAGCCGAACAGGGACAGGAGTTAATTCACCCCTCCACTTT.

The V call is TRBV9, the J call TRBJ2-1; 9 nucleotides agree with TRBD2. Germline CDR1 is SGDLS and CDR2 is YYNGEE. CDR3 length: 14 residues. Trimming at V came to 7 bases and at J to 10 bases, leaving 12 bases not matched to a gene. The CDR3 nucleotides are TGTGCCAGCTCTCTGGGGCTAGCGGGACGGGAGCAGTTCTTC. This gives the protein CASSLGLAGREQFF.

In its sample, this clone was seen a few times. The gene calls are TRBV19 and TRBJ1-5, with 10 bases that match TRBD1. Germline V gene sequence: CDR1 LNHDA, CDR2 SQIVND (reference sequence). The CDR3 totals 16 residues. Unmatched junction bases numbered 6, after V lost 4 bases and J lost 3 bases. Here the CDR3 reads CASSKLGTGDNQPQHF. CDR3 bases: TGTGCCAGTAGTAAGTTGGGGACAGGGGACAATCAGCCCCAGCATTTT.

With respect to this clone: Distinct nucleotide sequences in the sample also encode this CDR3. The chain links TRBV6-5 to TRBJ1-1; D is ambiguous. In germline, CDR1 is MNHEY, CDR2 SVGAGI. This CDR3 region has 12 residues. V lost 6 bases, J lost 1 base, and 6 bases lay in between. This chain's CDR3 is CASRLGNTEAFF. The CDR3 nucleotides read TGTGCCAGCAGGCTCGGGAACACTGAAGCTTTCTTT.

The gene calls are TRBV27 and TRBJ2-7, with TRBD2 identical over 7 bases. Germline CDR1 and CDR2: MNHEY and SMNVEV (reference sequence). The junction had 10 bases not matched to a gene; V was cut back by 6 bases and J by 2 bases. The CDR3 has 15 residues. The DNA of the CDR3 is TGTGCCAGCAGAGGGCCAGGCGGGGGTACCTACGAGCAGTACTTC. Amino acid sequence: CASRGPGGGTYEQYF.

The V and J genes are TRBV19 and TRBJ2-2; 8 bases are shared with TRBD1. The CDR3 is made up of 14 amino acids. Germline trimming cut 4 bases from V and 6 bases from J; bases unmatched to any gene: 4. The germline CDR1 and CDR2 sequences are LNHDA and SQIVND (reference sequence). The chain's CDR3 is CASSRDRIPGELFF. The CDR3 bases are TGTGCCAGTAGTAGGGACAGGATCCCCGGGGAGCTGTTTTTT.

The CDR3 DNA follows: TGTGCCAGCAGCTTAGCGCTGGGCCCTAATCAGCCCCAGCATTTT. Translation gives CASSLALGPNQPQHF. The chain combines TRBV11-2 with TRBJ1-5, with D unclear. Germline V gene lookup returns CDR1 SGHAT and CDR2 FQNNGV. Trimming took 1 base from V and 4 from J, leaving 11 bases between them. The CDR3 sequence is 15 residues long.

This chain joins TRBV29-1 and TRBJ1-2; 9 bases match TRBD1. This CDR3 is built from 13 residues. Germline V gene sequence: CDR1 SQVTM, CDR2 ANQGSEA. Trimming removed 4 bases from V and 4 bases from J; junction bases left unmatched: 4. Here the CDR3 DNA reads TGCAGCGTTGGGGGACAGGGATCCTATGGCTACACCTTC. Its protein product is CSVGGQGSYGYTF.

This chain joins TRBV18 and TRBJ2-7, with D tentatively TRBD1 (6 bases). With 6 bases removed from V and 1 base from J, the gap between germline ends came to 16 bases. Germline CDR1 KGHSH, CDR2 LQKENI. There are 15 residues in the CDR3. This CDR3 reads CASSRDRLLSYEQYF. The CDR3, as DNA: TGTGCCAGCTCCCGAGACAGGCTTTTATCCTACGAGCAGTACTTC.

This clone was counted many times. This chain connects TRBV18 to TRBJ1-6, with D possibly being TRBD1 (5 bases). Germline loops: CDR1 KGHSH, CDR2 LQKENI. The CDR3 sequence is 14 residues long. V was shortened by 5 bases and J by 10 bases, with 15 bases between the two germline ends. CDR3 region: CASSTSGERSPLHF. CDR3 nucleotides: TGTGCCAGCTCAACGTCGGGGGAGAGATCACCCCTCCACTTT.

The rearrangement uses TRBV15 and TRBJ2-7, with D possibly TRBD1 on 5 matching bases. The germline V and J ends were trimmed by 0 bases and 4 bases, with 10 bases remaining between them. The CDR3 covers 14 residues. CDR1 and CDR2 from the germline V gene are LNHNV and YYDKDF (reference sequence). The CDR3 region is CATSRETAKYEQYF. CDR3 sequence (DNA): TGTGCCACCAGCAGAGAGACAGCCAAGTACGAGCAGTACTTC.

This chain joins TRBV5-1 and TRBJ1-2; TRBD1 matches 7 bases. With 4 bases clipped from V and 6 bases from J, the junction kept 9 bases outside the gene matches. The CDR3 has 14 residues. Germline-derived CDR1 and CDR2 are SGHRS and YFSETQ. CDR3 loop: CASSRQGEVDGYTF. Here the CDR3 DNA reads TGCGCCAGCAGCAGGCAGGGGGAGGTGGATGGCTACACCTTC.